These 21 T cell receptor beta chains were sequenced from one sample in a study of T cells after yellow fever vaccination. TCRdb reprocessed the 5' RACE reads with MiXCR, giving one entry per CDR3 protein. The profile shows 150,000 to 200,000 distinct CDR3 sequences, around 10% of them singletons. The starting material was CD8+ T cells sorted from PBMCs, obtained 15 days after the yellow fever booster vaccination. Source of these receptors: a man aged 18-30 years who received the YFV17D yellow fever vaccine.

The chain's CDR3 is CASSQDSRSNTEAFF. DNA of the CDR3: TGTGCCAGCAGCCAAGACTCCCGATCGAACACTGAAGCTTTCTTT. The V and J genes are TRBV3-1 and TRBJ1-1; D is unclear. Looked up from germline, CDR1 is LGHDT and CDR2 is YNNKEL (reference sequence). Trimming left V 0 bases short and J 1 base short, with 9 bases between. CDR3 length: 15 amino acids.

This clonotype has a handful of counts. The chain uses TRBV4-1 and TRBJ2-7, with D possibly TRBD1 on 6 matching bases. The V gene lost 0 bases and the J gene lost 2 bases, with 11 bases spanning the gap. The CDR3 is made up of 15 amino acids. The germline V gene encodes CDR1 MGHRA and CDR2 YSYEKL. The CDR3 loop is CASSQEGTGPYEQYV. The CDR3 bases are TGCGCCAGCAGCCAAGAGGGAACAGGGCCCTACGAGCAGTACGTC.

This clonotype was observed many times. V is TRBV7-3 and J is TRBJ1-1, with D hard to call. Germline CDR1 SGHTA, CDR2 FQGTGA. This CDR3 comprises 13 residues. Trimming took 4 bases from V and 5 from J, leaving 11 bases between them. The CDR3 sequence: CASSSMRWTEAFF. The CDR3 DNA sequence: TGTGCCAGCAGCTCAATGCGATGGACTGAAGCTTTCTTT.

This clonotype has ten or more counts. V usage is TRBV4-2 and J usage is TRBJ2-7; TRBD1 is a possible D gene (5 bases). The CDR3 is made up of 13 amino acids. Germline values: CDR1 LGHNA, CDR2 YNFKEQ. V shed 0 bases and J shed 7 bases, with 10 bases lying between them. The CDR3 DNA sequence: TGTGCCAGCAGCCAAGAGTGGGGCTGGGAGCAGTACGTC. This gives the protein CASSQEWGWEQYV.

The rearrangement links TRBV7-2 to TRBJ1-2; D possibly corresponds to TRBD1 (5 bases). Germline lookup yields CDR1 SGHTA and CDR2 FQGNSA. V was clipped by 3 bases and J by 12 bases, with 14 bases between them. The CDR3 is made up of 12 amino acids. CDR3 amino acids: CASSLIWEGHTF. Written as DNA, the CDR3 is TGTGCCAGCAGCTTGATTTGGGAGGGACACACCTTC.

This clonotype was counted only a few times. This chain joins TRBV5-1 and TRBJ1-2; no definite D call. CDR1 SGHRS and CDR2 YFSETQ come from the germline V gene. The CDR3 totals 15 residues. The V and J ends lost 2 bases and 1 base respectively, with 12 bases between them. This CDR3 is CASSFALSSNYGYTF. Written as DNA, the CDR3 is TGCGCCAGCAGCTTCGCGTTGAGCAGTAACTATGGCTACACCTTC.

A few counts support this clonotype. The V and J genes are TRBV15 and TRBJ1-5; D remains unclear. V was clipped by 4 bases and J by 0 bases, with 10 bases between them. Germline-derived CDR1 and CDR2 are LNHNV and YYDKDF (reference sequence). This CDR3 contains 15 residues. The CDR3 loop reads CATSISSNSNQPQHF. Written as DNA, the CDR3 is TGTGCCACCAGCATTTCTTCAAATAGCAATCAGCCCCAGCATTTT. The variable domain in full, completed from reference TRBV15 and TRBJ1-5, reads DAMVIQNPRYQVTQFGKPVTLSCSQTLNHNVMYWYQQKSSQAPKLLFHYYDKDFNNEADTPDNFQSRRPNTSFCFLDIRSPGLGDTAMYLCATSISSNSNQPQHFGDGTRLSIL.

The chain couples TRBV10-3 to TRBJ2-5; 9 bases map to TRBD1. Trimming at V came to 0 bases and at J to 5 bases, leaving 7 bases not matched to a gene. The CDR3 is made up of 16 amino acids. Germline CDR1 and CDR2: ENHRY and SYGVKD. This CDR3 is CAISESGQGTLETQYF. The CDR3 nucleotides read TGTGCCATCAGTGAGTCGGGACAGGGAACTCTCGAGACCCAGTACTTC.

The chain's CDR3 is CASSPRALSSGANVLTF. The CDR3 DNA sequence: TGTGCCAGCAGCCCCAGGGCCCTATCCTCTGGGGCCAACGTCCTGACTTTC. The chain employs TRBV7-9 and TRBJ2-6, with D tentatively TRBD1 (5 bases). From germline, CDR1 is SEHNR and CDR2 FQNEAQ (reference sequence). This CDR3 contains 17 residues. V was shortened by 5 bases and J by 0 bases, with 14 bases between the two germline ends.

The rearrangement uses TRBV4-3 and TRBJ1-5, with D unclear. Trimming removed 0 bases at V and 0 bases at J, with 6 bases between. Germline values: CDR1 LGHNA, CDR2 YSLEER. The CDR3 length is 15 residues. The CDR3 spells CASSQEWHSNQPQHF. The CDR3 region has the DNA TGCGCCAGCAGCCAAGAATGGCATAGCAATCAGCCCCAGCATTTT.

This clonotype was found a few times. The chain combines TRBV19 with TRBJ2-7; no clear D gene. The CDR3 runs 15 residues. Per the germline V gene, CDR1 is LNHDA and CDR2 is SQIVND (reference sequence). V shed 3 bases and J shed 2 bases, with 14 bases lying between them. The DNA of the CDR3 is TGTGCCAGTAGTATTAGCAGGCATTCTACCTACGAGCAGTACTTC. It encodes CASSISRHSTYEQYF.

This clonotype has more than one count but fewer than ten. This chain joins TRBV5-1 and TRBJ2-2; 8 positions agree with TRBD2. This CDR3 has 16 residues. V dropped 2 bases and J dropped 4; count of bases not matched to a gene: 7. From germline, CDR1 is SGHRS and CDR2 YFSETQ. The CDR3 coding sequence is TGCGCCAGCAGCTTCGCTAGCGGGTGGACCACCGGGGAGCTGTTTTTT. Protein product: CASSFASGWTTGELFF.

This clonotype has a handful of counts. This chain joins TRBV5-6 and TRBJ2-7; TRBD2 aligns across 7 bases. Germline V gene data show CDR1 as SGHDT and CDR2 as YYEEEE. The ends lost 3 bases at V and 6 bases at J; junction bases unmatched: 6. This CDR3 has 13 residues. The CDR3 protein is CASSSALALEQYV. CDR3 coding DNA: TGTGCCAGCAGCTCCGCACTAGCGCTCGAGCAGTACGTC.

The V call is TRBV13, the J call TRBJ2-5, with a weak D call TRBD2 (6 bases). CDR3 length: 12 amino acids. The V end lost 2 bases, the J end lost 9 bases, and 10 bases lay between the germline ends. Germline V gene data show CDR1 as PRHDT and CDR2 as FYEKMQ (reference sequence). Written as DNA, the CDR3 is TGTGCCAGCAGCTTATACGGGGGAGCCCAGTACTTC. Its protein is CASSLYGGAQYF.

This clonotype was seen a handful of times. This chain connects TRBV13 to TRBJ2-3; 13 nucleotides line up with TRBD2. Germline trimming cut 5 bases from V and 3 bases from J; bases unmatched to any gene: 11. CDR3 length equals 18 residues. CDR1 is PRHDT and CDR2 is FYEKMQ in the germline V gene (reference sequence). CDR3 loop: CASSTSGGARIRTDTQYF. In DNA, the CDR3 is TGTGCCAGCAGCACTAGCGGGGGGGCGCGGATTAGGACAGATACGCAGTATTTT.

This clonotype has a handful of counts. This sequence joins TRBV7-8 and TRBJ1-5; possibly TRBD1 for D (6 bases). Germline V lookup: CDR1 SGHVS, CDR2 FQNEAQ. This CDR3 has 18 amino acids. V shed 1 base and J shed 0 bases, with 16 bases lying between them. CDR3 nucleotides: TGTGCCAGCAGCTTAGACCGACAGGATGCGTATAGCAATCAGCCCCAGCATTTT. This gives the protein CASSLDRQDAYSNQPQHF.

This clonotype was seen once. The V and J genes are TRBV12-3 or TRBV12-4 and TRBJ2-7, with 9 bases that match TRBD2. There are 15 residues in the CDR3. V was clipped by 6 bases and J by 2 bases; unmatched bases: 8. The CDR3 coding sequence is TGTGCCAGCAGCGCCGCAGCGGGGGGTGCCTACGAGCAGTACTTC. Its protein product is CASSAAAGGAYEQYF.

The rearrangement links TRBV9 to TRBJ2-2; 9 bases match TRBD1. Germline CDR1 is SGDLS and CDR2 is YYNGEE. The CDR3 has 16 residues. V lost 2 bases and J lost 1; bases outside the gene matches: 3. CDR3 bases: TGTGCCAGCAGCGTTCACAGGGGGCTGAACACCGGGGAGCTGTTTTTT. It yields the protein CASSVHRGLNTGELFF.

About this clonotype: The junction departs from germline at one end; a sequencing error may be responsible. V gene TRBV6-5 combines with J gene TRBJ2-6; TRBD1 is a possible D gene (6 bases). CDR1 is MNHEY and CDR2 is SVGAGI in the germline V gene. This CDR3 region has 15 residues. The CDR3 is CASSQGLSGAKVLTF. The CDR3 DNA reads as TGTGCCAGCAGCCAGGGGCTCTCTGGGGCCAAAGTCCTGACTTTC.

The sample holds many counts of this clonotype. The genes are TRBV4-1 and TRBJ1-2, with 12 bases identical to TRBD1. Losses at the gene ends were 4 bases for V and 2 bases for J; bases not matched to a gene: 5. CDR3 size: 16 residues. Per the germline V gene, CDR1 is MGHRA and CDR2 is YSYEKL. CDR3 nucleotides: TGCGCCAGCAGCCCGAGGGACAGGGGGCTGAACTATGGCTACACCTTC. It translates to CASSPRDRGLNYGYTF.

This clonotype came up a few times. V and J are TRBV28 and TRBJ2-4; 7 bases agree with TRBD2. This CDR3 contains 13 residues. V shed 10 bases, J shed 9 bases, and the junction held 12 bases outside the gene matches. The germline CDR1 and CDR2 sequences are MDHEN and SYDVKM. The CDR3, as DNA: TGTGCCACCCACGGCGCGGGAGAGGTCATTCAGTACTTC. It specifies CATHGAGEVIQYF.